This TCR beta chain was captured in a study of blood T cells in healthy people across ages. Extraction yielded at least 5 micrograms of total RNA per sample. Per germline, CDR1 MNHEY and CDR2 SVGEGT. Losses at the gene ends were 4 bases for V and 4 bases for J; bases not matched to a gene: 4. This CDR3 is 15 amino acids long. A second PCR of roughly 6 to 12 cycles used a sample-barcoded 5' primer and a J-beta primer mix. One entry per CDR3 protein, called by TCRdb with MiXCR from the 5' RACE reads. The profile shows about 900,000 distinct CDR3 sequences, under 50% of them singletons. This chain joins TRBV6-2 or TRBV6-3 and TRBJ1-5; 10 positions agree with TRBD1. The origin of this receptor is a man aged 30 to 45 in good health. Sequenced: blood. The CDR3 nucleotides are TGTGCCAGCAGTTGGGGGGGACAGGGGAATCAGCCCCAGCATTTT. Protein sequence: CASSWGGQGNQPQHF.